The entry that follows covers one TCR beta chain sequence. These data belong to a study of CD8+ T cells in alopecia areata. RNA extraction was followed by reverse transcription into cDNA, which acted as the sequencing template. Profiling relied on immunoSEQ multiplex PCR, and the TCRdb table lists in-frame clones only, not all of them. The table records roughly 190,000 clones, 60% to 70% of them present only once. The germline CDR1 and CDR2 sequences are MNHEY and SMNVEV (reference sequence). The CDR3 sequence is 13 residues long. Trimming cost V 5 bases and J 6 bases; bases outside gene matches: 6. Regarding treatment: oral pan-JAK inhibitor, 5-10 mg twice daily.

The sample here was CD4+ T cells sorted from blood, taken at week 4, from a patient treated with tofacitinib. The chain combines TRBV27 with TRBJ1-2; 7 bases are shared with TRBD1. The clonotype originates from a human donor with alopecia areata. The CDR3 protein is CASSPDRVHGYTF. In DNA, the CDR3 is TGTGCCAGCAGTCCCGACAGGGTTCATGGCTACACCTTC.